This entry concerns a single TCR beta chain. This clonotype showed up just a few times. Its antigen target is currently unknown. No base quality values were provided; no much bigger clone lies one nucleotide off. The sample belongs to a study of T cells after yellow fever vaccination (dated by TCRdb to about 2019). Background on the whole study: The SMART-Seq v4 Ultra Low Input RNA kit was used to prepare libraries from fractions with low cell numbers. The cohort comprised two healthy male donors, one aged 18 to 30 and one aged 30 to 39 years. To follow T-cell clones before and after both primary and booster YFV17D yellow fever vaccination, bulk TCR alpha and beta repertoires underwent longitudinal sequencing. Blood was drawn at multiple timepoints before and after primary and secondary immunization, with bulk PBMC replicates and cell subsets isolated.

TCR cDNA was made using 5'RACE template switching, a step that added a universal primer site and unique molecular identifiers. cDNA synthesis was primed from both the TCR alpha and TCR beta constant segments. Two PCR steps were used to amplify libraries, with sample barcodes and sequencing adapters being added in the second step. Sequencing of libraries was performed on Illumina HiSeq 2500 (2x100 bp) or NovaSeq (2x150 bp). The source study handled its data this way. MIGEC handled demultiplexing of reads and collapsing into UMI consensus sequences, while MiXCR performed V(D)J alignment. Vaccine-responding clonotypes were identified with edgeR using replicate PBMC samples, with FDR below 0.01 and a log2 fold change above 5 up to day 15 being required. Each bulk clonotype was labeled CD4 or CD8 based on which sequenced repertoire, CD4 or CD8, contained the clonotype at higher abundance. TCRdb itself trimmed the public reads at Q25 with fastp, ran MiXCR and retained productive beta chains. Every entry covers one CDR3 protein and lists the most common genes and DNA from its rows. The V and J calls were determined by TCRdb, not by the authors. The sample table contains 200,000 to 300,000 distinct CDR3 sequences; only one count was recorded for 6.9% of them. The leading ten clones occupy about 0.9% of the sample.

The junction shows trimming of 3 bases on V and 4 bases on J, and the gene matches do not reach 5 bases of it. The CDR3 holds 15 amino acids from the cysteine to the phenylalanine. Only CDR3 DNA is held: 45 bases, read in frame from base 1. The germline V gene supplies CDR1 SGHRS and CDR2 YFSETQ. The intended sense of this specimen's treatment or condition label: live attenuated yellow fever vaccine strain. PBMCs were isolated from peripheral blood using a standard Ficoll-Paque protocol. Dynabeads CD4 and CD8 positive selection kits were used to isolate CD4 and CD8 T-cell fractions. TriZol was used to extract RNA from bulk PBMCs, from CD4 and CD8 fractions, and from dextramer-positive and dextramer-negative fractions. Points the paper makes about the study in general: The study included only two donors, which limits how far the findings can be generalized. The secondary T-cell response was weaker than the primary response but faster, peaking on day 5 instead of day 15. Computational filtering was required because FACS-sorted repertoires could contain abundant contaminating clonotypes from the bulk population. A small fraction of clonotypes showed up in both the CD4 and CD8 compartments, probably as a result of convergent recombination. Most clones expanded after primary vaccination were re-detected after the booster (approximately 96% of CD4 and 80% to 90% of CD8), suggesting broad memory maintenance.

The clonotype originates from a young man who received the YFV17D yellow fever vaccine. This specimen was CD4+ T cells sorted from PBMCs, taken 15 days after the yellow fever booster vaccination. The rearranged chain carries TRBV5-1 and TRBJ2-2; TRBD1 agrees with 8 junctional bases. The CDR3 region: CASSSDRAGTGELFF. Read as DNA, the sequence is TGCGCCAGCAGCTCGGACAGGGCGGGCACCGGGGAGCTGTTTTTT.